Below, 5 T cell receptor beta chains from the same sample are listed, as sequenced in a study of blood T cell repertoires in COVID-19. Assay used: immunoSEQ multiplex PCR; TCRdb lists only in-frame clones, some missing. The data hold about 82,000 clones, with about 78% observed a single time. Sequenced material: peripheral blood. The receptor source for this set is a man in his fifties or sixties with COVID-19, enrolled during active disease.

V gene TRBV7-2 combines with J gene TRBJ2-4, with 7 bases lining up with TRBD1. Trimming cost V 0 bases and J 1 base; bases outside gene matches: 3. Germline V gives CDR1 SGHTA, CDR2 FQGNSA. The CDR3 totals 16 residues. This chain's CDR3 is CASSLAVGQAKNIQYF. For the CDR3, the DNA is TGTGCCAGCAGCTTAGCGGTGGGACAGGCCAAAAACATTCAGTACTTC.

CDR3 sequence: CASSPERANYGYTF. Here the CDR3 DNA reads TGTGCCAGCTCACCGGAGAGGGCCAACTATGGCTACACCTTC. This rearrangement joins TRBV18 to TRBJ1-2; D is unclear. This CDR3 is built from 14 residues. The V gene's germline CDR1 is KGHSH and CDR2 LQKENI. Deletions cut 3 bases from V and 2 bases from J, with 10 bases between. Full variable domain (outside the CDR3, taken from reference TRBV18 and TRBJ1-2): NAGVMQNPRHLVRRRGQEARLRCSPMKGHSHVYWYRQLPEEGLKFMVYLQKENIIDESGMPKERFSAEFPKEGPSILRIQQVVRGDSAAYFCASSPERANYGYTFGSGTRLTVV.

The rearrangement links TRBV16 to TRBJ1-2, with D maybe TRBD1 (6 bases). The CDR3 extends over 14 amino acids. From germline, CDR1 is KGHSY and CDR2 FQNENV. V lost 4 bases and J lost 6, with 15 bases in between. CDR3 in amino acids: CASSPPRQENGYTF. The CDR3, as DNA: TGTGCCAGCAGCCCCCCGAGACAGGAGAATGGCTACACCTTC.

V gene TRBV10-3 combines with J gene TRBJ1-3, with TRBD1 identical over 8 bases. The length of the CDR3 is 15 residues. Trimming at V came to 8 bases and at J to 7 bases, leaving 13 bases not matched to a gene. Germline V lookup: CDR1 ENHRY, CDR2 SYGVKD. The chain's CDR3 is CAIQTGDPPQNTIYF. Written as DNA, the CDR3 is TGTGCCATCCAGACAGGGGACCCTCCTCAGAACACCATATATTTT.

The chain is built from TRBV7-9 and TRBJ2-5; D is ambiguous. Germline V gene sequence: CDR1 SEHNR, CDR2 FQNEAQ (reference sequence). V gave up 0 bases and J gave up 3 bases, with 11 bases separating them. This CDR3 is built from 15 residues. CDR3 DNA sequence: TGTGCCAGCAGCTTAGCGCTAACGGGTAAAGAGACCCAGTACTTC. It specifies CASSLALTGKETQYF.